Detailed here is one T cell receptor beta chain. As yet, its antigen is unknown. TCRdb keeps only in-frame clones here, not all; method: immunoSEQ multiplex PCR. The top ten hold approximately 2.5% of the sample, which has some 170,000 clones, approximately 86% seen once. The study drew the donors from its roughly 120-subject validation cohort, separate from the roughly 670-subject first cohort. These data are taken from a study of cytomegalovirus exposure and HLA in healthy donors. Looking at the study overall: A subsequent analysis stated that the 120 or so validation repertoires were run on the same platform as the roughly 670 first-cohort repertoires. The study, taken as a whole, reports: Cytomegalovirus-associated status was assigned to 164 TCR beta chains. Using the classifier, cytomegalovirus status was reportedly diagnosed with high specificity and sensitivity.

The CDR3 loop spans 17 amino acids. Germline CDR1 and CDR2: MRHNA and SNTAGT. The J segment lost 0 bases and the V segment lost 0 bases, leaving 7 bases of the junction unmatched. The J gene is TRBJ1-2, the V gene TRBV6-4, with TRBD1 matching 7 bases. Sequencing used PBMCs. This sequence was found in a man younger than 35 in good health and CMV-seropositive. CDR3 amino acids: CASSDSGTAKANYGYTF. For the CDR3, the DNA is TGTGCCAGCAGTGACTCCGGGACAGCCAAAGCTAACTATGGCTACACCTTC.